The 30 T cell receptor beta chains listed next were all sequenced from one sample in a study of regulatory T cells in long-lasting Graves disease. Time point in this sample: persistent/refractory GD, antithyroid drugs over 5 years with positive TRAb. PBMC-derived RNA was used for the TCR library. Building the TCR beta libraries relied on iRepertoire HTBI primers, and CDR3 regions underwent Arm-PCR. TCRdb re-derived calls from the multiplex PCR reads in MiXCR, one entry per CDR3 protein. The top ten clones hold less than 25% of a sample with some 370,000 distinct CDR3 sequences, roughly 20% of them seen once. Here the sequenced sample was peripheral blood mononuclear cells (PBMCs), taken when the disease was refractory, from a patient treated with antithyroid drugs. The receptors derive from a female donor with Graves disease.

Here the CDR3 reads CASSISGTGANNEQFF. The CDR3 DNA reads TGTGCCAGTAGTATAAGCGGGACAGGGGCAAACAATGAGCAGTTCTTC. This chain joins TRBV19 and TRBJ2-1, with 10 nucleotides matching TRBD1. Germline V lookup: CDR1 LNHDA, CDR2 SQIVND (reference sequence). The CDR3 is 16 amino acids. V trimming: 2 bases; J trimming: 5 bases; junction bases outside the gene matches: 6. The whole variable domain, filled in from reference TRBV19 and TRBJ2-1, reads DGGITQSPKYLFRKEGQNVTLSCEQNLNHDAMYWYRQDPGQGLRLIYYSQIVNDFQKGDIAEGYSVSREKKESFPLTVTSAQKNPTAFYLCASSISGTGANNEQFFGPGTRLTVL.

The chain has TRBV5-1 and TRBJ1-2, with TRBD1 identical over 9 bases. Trimming at V came to 4 bases and at J to 7 bases, leaving 8 bases not matched to a gene. CDR1 is SGHRS and CDR2 is YFSETQ in the germline V gene. This CDR3 has 14 amino acids. In nucleotides, the CDR3 is TGCGCCAGCAGCCCAGGGACAGGGATGAGTGGCTACACCTTC. It is translated as CASSPGTGMSGYTF.

The rearrangement links TRBV7-2 to TRBJ2-5; weak D call: TRBD2 (6 bases). This CDR3 contains 15 residues. Trimming took off 5 bases at V and 2 bases at J, with 15 bases between the two ends. Germline V CDR1 and CDR2: SGHTA, FQGNSA. CDR3 region: CASSLWTIRQETQYF. As DNA, the CDR3 is TGTGCCAGCAGCCTCTGGACTATCCGGCAAGAGACCCAGTACTTC.

This clonotype was counted at least ten times. The genes are TRBV6-1 and TRBJ1-1; D may be TRBD1 (5 bases). Deletions cut 6 bases from V and 1 base from J, with 12 bases between. This CDR3 is built from 14 residues. Germline V lookup: CDR1 MNHNS, CDR2 SASEGT. CDR3 residues: CASRQTARNTEAFF. CDR3 nucleotide sequence: TGTGCCAGCAGACAGACAGCCAGGAACACTGAAGCTTTCTTT.

Ten or more counts support this clonotype. The chain employs TRBV7-8 and TRBJ2-5, with TRBD2 identical over 7 bases. With V trimmed by 2 bases and J by 3 bases, 6 bases remained unmatched. Germline loops: CDR1 SGHVS, CDR2 FQNEAQ. The CDR3 totals 15 residues. The CDR3 coding sequence is TGTGCCAGCAGCTTATCTAGCGGAGGGAAAGAGACCCAGTACTTC. Its translation: CASSLSSGGKETQYF.

This clonotype came up many times. The J gene is TRBJ2-2, the V gene TRBV28, with 13 bases identical to TRBD2. V was clipped by 5 bases and J by 7 bases; unmatched bases: 4. The germline V gene has CDR1 MDHEN and CDR2 SYDVKM. CDR3 length: 15 residues. The CDR3 region has the DNA TGTGCCAGCAGTCGTCGGACTAGCGGGAGCGGGGAGCTGTTTTTT. It yields the protein CASSRRTSGSGELFF. Together with reference TRBV28 and TRBJ2-2, the CDR3 gives the full variable domain: DVKVTQSSRYLVKRTGEKVFLECVQDMDHENMFWYRQDPGLGLRLIYFSYDVKMKEKGDIPEGYSVSREKKERFSLILESASTNQTSMYLCASSRRTSGSGELFFGEGSRLTVL.

This clonotype was counted many times. V usage is TRBV6-5 and J usage is TRBJ2-1, with TRBD1 matching 10 bases. The CDR3 is made up of 14 amino acids. V lost 2 bases, J lost 12 bases, and 7 bases stayed unmatched. Germline CDR1 MNHEY, CDR2 SVGAGI. The CDR3 sequence: CASSYGTGVVRQFF. The DNA of the CDR3 is TGTGCCAGCAGTTACGGGACAGGGGTGGTTAGGCAGTTCTTC.

The sample holds many counts of this clonotype. The CDR3 loop is CASSDGGLVRYEQYF. CDR3 DNA sequence: TGTGCCAGCAGTGACGGGGGACTAGTAAGATACGAGCAGTACTTC. The chain joins TRBV2 to TRBJ2-7, with 8 bases fitting TRBD2. J lost 4 bases, V lost 3 bases, and 8 bases had no gene match. Germline CDR1 reads SNHLY; CDR2 reads FYNNEI. This CDR3 is built from 15 residues.

This clonotype was found many times. V usage is TRBV5-6 and J usage is TRBJ2-2; D unclear. This CDR3 is built from 12 residues. V lost 0 bases to trimming and J lost 7 bases, with 4 bases between them. Germline-derived CDR1 and CDR2 are SGHDT and YYEEEE. This CDR3 is CASSLAIGELFF. DNA for the CDR3: TGTGCCAGCAGCTTGGCTATCGGGGAGCTGTTTTTT.

The J gene is TRBJ1-2, the V gene TRBV7-2, with 7 bases matching TRBD1. CDR1 is SGHTA and CDR2 is FQGNSA in the germline V gene. The trim removed 4 bases at V and 8 bases at J, leaving 7 bases unmatched. This CDR3 comprises 13 residues. CDR3 coding DNA: TGTGCCAGCAGCTCGTTGACAGGGTGGGGCTACACCTTC. It is translated as CASSSLTGWGYTF.

This clonotype was found many times. This chain connects TRBV12-3 or TRBV12-4 to TRBJ1-5, with 10 bases that match TRBD1. The trim removed 2 bases at V and 0 bases at J, leaving 4 bases unmatched. The CDR3 has 17 amino acids. Here the CDR3 DNA reads TGTGCCAGCAGTTTATGGACAGGGGGGGATAGCAATCAGCCCCAGCATTTT. It encodes CASSLWTGGDSNQPQHF.

This clonotype was detected a few times. This sequence joins TRBV7-9 and TRBJ2-2; the match to TRBD1 covers 7 bases. Germline CDR1 reads SEHNR; CDR2 reads FQNEAQ (reference sequence). The V gene end was trimmed by 4 bases and the J gene end by 5 bases; junction bases not matched to a gene: 13. CDR3 length equals 17 residues. The CDR3 here is CASSSPVTGIGTGELFF. CDR3 bases: TGTGCCAGCAGCTCGCCCGTGACAGGGATCGGTACCGGGGAGCTGTTTTTT. The variable domain in full, with the rest retrieved from reference TRBV7-9 and TRBJ2-2, is DTGVSQNPRHKITKRGQNVTFRCDPISEHNRLYWYRQTLGQGPEFLTYFQNEAQLEKSRLLSDRFSAERPKGSFSTLEIQRTEQGDSAMYLCASSSPVTGIGTGELFFGEGSRLTVL.

This clonotype has a count of ten or more. The chain has TRBV5-5 and TRBJ1-1; perhaps TRBD1 as D (6 bases). The ends were cut back, 2 bases at V and 10 bases at J, with 12 bases in the middle. CDR3 size: 12 residues. Germline values: CDR1 SGHKS, CDR2 YYEKEE (reference sequence). The CDR3 sequence is CASSLDVGGAFF. CDR3 sequence (DNA): TGTGCCAGCAGCTTAGATGTAGGGGGAGCTTTCTTT.

This clonotype was counted ten times or more. V usage is TRBV29-1 and J usage is TRBJ1-1, with a possible D match to TRBD1 (6 bases). CDR1 is SQVTM, CDR2 ANQGSEA, per germline. The ends were cut back, 4 bases at V and 1 base at J, with 7 bases in the middle. This CDR3 has 12 amino acids. The CDR3, as DNA: TGCAGCGTTGCGGGACAGAACACTGAAGCTTTCTTT. Translated: CSVAGQNTEAFF.

For this clonotype: The junction shows a germline mismatch at one end, possibly a read error. The chain employs TRBV27 and TRBJ2-4; 7 nucleotides line up with TRBD1. This CDR3 region has 14 residues. Germline V gene sequence: CDR1 MNHEY, CDR2 SMNVEV (reference sequence). The CDR3 reads CASKGQLAKNIQHF. In nucleotides, the CDR3 is TGTGCCAGCAAGGGACAGCTAGCCAAAAACATTCAGCACTTC.

This clonotype was counted at least ten times. The rearrangement uses TRBV6-5 and TRBJ2-7, with D possibly matching TRBD1 (6 bases). The CDR3 sequence is 14 residues long. From germline, CDR1 is MNHEY and CDR2 SVGAGI. Trimming removed 3 bases at V and 3 bases at J, with 12 bases between. The CDR3 spells CASSYRTELYEQYF. The CDR3 DNA follows: TGTGCCAGCAGTTATAGGACAGAACTCTACGAGCAGTACTTC.

The chain carries TRBV7-2 and TRBJ2-2, with 8 bases fitting TRBD1. The CDR3 consists of 14 residues. Germline lookup yields CDR1 SGHTA and CDR2 FQGNSA. Germline trimming cut 3 bases from V and 6 bases from J; bases unmatched to any gene: 3. The CDR3: CASSLAGGAGELFF. CDR3 DNA: TGTGCCAGCAGCTTGGCAGGGGGCGCCGGGGAGCTGTTTTTT.

This clonotype has at least ten counts. V usage is TRBV28 and J usage is TRBJ1-1; D unresolved. V was pared by 3 bases and J by 5 bases, with 10 bases between. The CDR3 is 13 amino acids. Per germline, CDR1 MDHEN and CDR2 SYDVKM. Written as DNA, the CDR3 is TGTGCCAGCAGTTTGAGAGATGGGACTGAAGCTTTCTTT. It encodes CASSLRDGTEAFF.

A word on this clonotype: One end of the junction varies from germline; a read error may be responsible. The V and J genes are TRBV28 and TRBJ1-2, with D possibly matching TRBD1 (6 bases). The CDR3 is 15 amino acids. Germline CDR1 is MDHEN and CDR2 is SYDVKM. CDR3 DNA sequence: TGTGCCAGCAGTTTATCGGCGGGGGCAGCCTCTGGCCACACCTTC. It encodes CASSLSAGAASGHTF.

About this clonotype: A much larger clone differs by one base, so this may be a read error. The CDR3 nucleotides are TGTGCCAGCAAAGTATCGGGACAGGGGTACACTGAAGCTTTCTTT. Translated: CASKVSGQGYTEAFF. The gene calls are TRBV12-3 or TRBV12-4 and TRBJ1-1, with TRBD1 matching over 10 bases. The CDR3 consists of 15 residues. The V and J ends lost 7 bases and 3 bases, in that order; junction bases with no gene match: 8.

In this sample, this clonotype turned up many times. This chain connects TRBV27 to TRBJ2-7; D call uncertain. Deletions cut 7 bases from V and 3 bases from J, with 13 bases between. This CDR3 is built from 13 residues. The germline V gene has CDR1 MNHEY and CDR2 SMNVEV (reference sequence). Here the CDR3 reads CASKLSGNYEQYF. The CDR3 DNA sequence: TGTGCCAGCAAATTATCCGGAAACTACGAGCAGTACTTC.

The chain joins TRBV7-8 to TRBJ2-2, with 7 bases that match TRBD2. J gave up 4 bases and V 2 bases, and 10 bases lay outside the gene matches. This CDR3 has 17 amino acids. Germline assignment: CDR1 SGHVS and CDR2 FQNEAQ. DNA of the CDR3: TGTGCCAGCAGCTTACGAGTTCGGGGGAGGGGCACCGGGGAGCTGTTTTTT. Translating gives CASSLRVRGRGTGELFF.

This clonotype turned up a few times. The J gene is TRBJ2-7, the V gene TRBV7-2, with 8 bases aligning to TRBD1. Germline loops: CDR1 SGHTA, CDR2 FQGNSA. V was pared by 5 bases and J by 5 bases, with 11 bases of the junction left unmatched. The CDR3 covers 15 residues. DNA for the CDR3: TGTGCCAGCAGCCCCAATCCAGGACAGGGCCACGAGCAGTACTTC. It encodes CASSPNPGQGHEQYF.

The rearrangement joins TRBV10-3 to TRBJ2-7; 8 bases match TRBD1. This CDR3 has 13 amino acids. Germline-derived CDR1 and CDR2 are ENHRY and SYGVKD. V gave up 4 bases and J gave up 6 bases; unmatched junction bases: 5. The CDR3: CAISGDRIGEQYF. The CDR3 DNA reads TGTGCCATCAGTGGGGACAGGATCGGCGAGCAGTACTTC.

Ten or more counts support this clonotype. The chain couples TRBV7-2 to TRBJ2-6; D gene unclear. The CDR3 totals 15 residues. The germline CDR1 and CDR2 sequences are SGHTA and FQGNSA. V lost 2 bases and J lost 4, with 9 bases in between. The CDR3 nucleotides read TGTGCCAGCAGCTTACGTATCTCGGGGGCCAACGTCCTGACTTTC. The encoded protein is CASSLRISGANVLTF.

This clonotype occurred many times. The chain has TRBV28 and TRBJ2-5, with D maybe TRBD2 (7 bases). CDR3 length equals 16 residues. Germline CDR1 and CDR2: MDHEN and SYDVKM. V was trimmed by 3 bases and J by 6 bases, leaving 20 bases between them. The CDR3 sequence is CASSLGGGLTFQTQYF. CDR3 in DNA: TGTGCCAGCAGTTTGGGGGGGGGCCTTACCTTTCAGACCCAGTACTTC.

This clonotype was recorded many times. The CDR3 region is CASRLRSQSNQPQHF. DNA for the CDR3: TGTGCCAGCAGGCTAAGGTCCCAAAGCAATCAGCCCCAGCATTTT. The V call is TRBV2, the J call TRBJ1-5; D unclear. Germline V CDR1 and CDR2: SNHLY, FYNNEI. V lost 6 bases and J 1 base, leaving 13 bases between the germline ends. The CDR3 length is 15 residues.

With respect to this clonotype: A read error is possible here, since a much larger clone lies one base away. The V gene is TRBV7-2, the J gene TRBJ1-2; D gene uncertain. This CDR3 spans 14 amino acids. Trimming stripped 1 base from V and 4 bases from J, with 10 bases between. Germline V gene lookup returns CDR1 SGHTA and CDR2 FQGNSA. This chain's CDR3 is CASSLERGIYGYTF. As DNA, the CDR3 is TGTGCCAGCAGCTTAGAACGGGGAATCTATGGCTACACCTTC.

The sample holds many counts of this clonotype. The chain carries TRBV24-1 and TRBJ1-5; tentatively, D is TRBD1 (5 bases). The length of the CDR3 is 16 residues. From germline, CDR1 is KGHDR and CDR2 SFDVKD. Trimming removed 4 bases at V and 0 bases at J, with 12 bases between. CDR3: CATSDHEGISNQPQHF. CDR3 DNA: TGTGCCACCAGTGACCACGAGGGGATTAGCAATCAGCCCCAGCATTTT.

This clonotype was detected ten times or more. The chain is built from TRBV6-1 and TRBJ2-7; TRBD1 might be the D (6 bases). The CDR3 consists of 14 residues. In germline, CDR1 is MNHNS, CDR2 SASEGT. Trimming pared 7 bases from V and 3 bases from J, leaving 16 bases between. CDR3 protein: CASTKGGTDYEQYF. The CDR3 DNA reads TGTGCCAGCACTAAAGGGGGTACTGACTACGAGCAGTACTTC.